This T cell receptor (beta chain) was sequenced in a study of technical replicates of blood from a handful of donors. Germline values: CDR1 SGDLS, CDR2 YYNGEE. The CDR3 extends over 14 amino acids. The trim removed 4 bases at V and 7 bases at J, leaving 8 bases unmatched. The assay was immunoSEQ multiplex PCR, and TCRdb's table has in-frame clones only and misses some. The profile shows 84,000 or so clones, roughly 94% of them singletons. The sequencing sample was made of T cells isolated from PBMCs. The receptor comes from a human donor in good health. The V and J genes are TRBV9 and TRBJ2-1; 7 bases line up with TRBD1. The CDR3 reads CASSPQTGWNEQFF. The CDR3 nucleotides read TGTGCCAGCAGCCCGCAGACAGGGTGGAATGAGCAGTTCTTC.